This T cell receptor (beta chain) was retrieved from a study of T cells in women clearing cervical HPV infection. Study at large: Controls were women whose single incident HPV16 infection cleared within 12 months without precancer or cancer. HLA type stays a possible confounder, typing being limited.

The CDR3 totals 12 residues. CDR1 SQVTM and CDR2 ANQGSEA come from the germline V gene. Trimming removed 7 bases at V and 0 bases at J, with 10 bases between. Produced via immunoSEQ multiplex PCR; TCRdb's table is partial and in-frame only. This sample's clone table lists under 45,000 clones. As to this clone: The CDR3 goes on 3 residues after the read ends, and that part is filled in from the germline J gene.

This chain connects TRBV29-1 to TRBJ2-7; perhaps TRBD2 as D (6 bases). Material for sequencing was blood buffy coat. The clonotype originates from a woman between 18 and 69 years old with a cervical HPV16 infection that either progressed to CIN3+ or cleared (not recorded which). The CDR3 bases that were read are TGCAGCGCCCGGGGGTCCTCCTACGAG. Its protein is CSARGSSYE. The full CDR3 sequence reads CSARGSSYEQYF.